The rows below give T cell receptor beta chains drawn from one sample of a study of blood T cell repertoires in COVID-19. Some clones are missing from TCRdb's copy, which holds only in-frame ones; the method was immunoSEQ multiplex PCR. The sample comprises about 260,000 clones, about 89% of which are singletons, and about 8.7% rests with the top ten. The material sequenced was peripheral blood. Every receptor here comes from a man in his forties or fifties with active or convalescent COVID-19. CDR3s include the opening cysteine and the closing phenylalanine or tryptophan. A D gene is named only where the DNA matches it firmly. A clone size is listed for some rows: how often the clone was seen (once, few, many), or a class if it is expanded.

CDR3nt,CDR3aa,d_gene,j_gene,abundance,v_gene
TGTGCCAGCAGCCGGGACAGGGTTCGGGCTTTCTTT,CASSRDRVRAFF,TRBD1,TRBJ1-1,NA,TRBV6-5
TGTGCCAGCTCACCAGATTATCGTGAGAGGCCCCAGCATTTT,CASSPDYRERPQHF,NA,TRBJ1-5,NA,TRBV18
TGTGCCAGCACTTTACAGGGTTACGAGCAGTACTTC,CASTLQGYEQYF,NA,TRBJ2-7,NA,TRBV6-5
TGTGCCAGCAGCTTTGGGAAAAAGGGGTATGGCTACACCTTC,CASSFGKKGYGYTF,NA,TRBJ1-2,NA,TRBV11-3
TGTGCCACCAGTGATCTTGATTCACCCCTCCACTTT,CATSDLDSPLHF,NA,TRBJ1-6,NA,TRBV24-1
TGTGCCAGCACCCCCCGGACAGGAGATGGAAACACCATATATTTT,CASTPRTGDGNTIYF,TRBD1,TRBJ1-3,NA,TRBV4-2
TGTGCCAGCAGGATGGCGGAGGGCTACACCTTC,CASRMAEGYTF,NA,TRBJ1-2,NA,TRBV6-5
TGCGCCAGCAGCCAAGTCTGGCGGGCCGGGGACATTCAGTACTTC,CASSQVWRAGDIQYF,NA,TRBJ2-4,NA,TRBV4-1
TGCAGCGTTGCGTCAACGGTATACGGGACTGAAGCTTTCTTT,CSVASTVYGTEAFF,NA,TRBJ1-1,NA,TRBV29-1
TGTGCCAGCAGCTTACTCTGGACAGCAGTCCAAGAGACCCAGTACTTC,CASSLLWTAVQETQYF,NA,TRBJ2-5,NA,TRBV7-2
TGTGCCATCAGTGATTGGGCAGGGGCTAACTATGGCTACACCTTC,CAISDWAGANYGYTF,NA,TRBJ1-2,NA,TRBV10-3
TGTGCCAGCAGCTTAGGAGGGACTAGCGGGTACAATGAGCAGTTCTTC,CASSLGGTSGYNEQFF,TRBD2,TRBJ2-1,NA,TRBV7-3
TGTGCCAGCAGTTCGTACAGGGGGAGGGACTTCGATGAGCAGTTCTTC,CASSSYRGRDFDEQFF,NA,TRBJ2-1,NA,TRBV27
TGCGCCAGCAGCCAGATACTGACAGGGCACTATGGCTACACCTTC,CASSQILTGHYGYTF,TRBD1,TRBJ1-2,NA,TRBV4-1
TGTGCCAGCAGCCAAGAAGGGGGCACTCAGCCCCAGCATTTT,CASSQEGGTQPQHF,TRBD1,TRBJ1-5,once,TRBV3-1/TRBV3-2
TGTGCCAGCAGCAAATCTCATGACGGCGGCGGATTCTCCTACGAGCAGTACTTC,CASSKSHDGGGFSYEQYF,NA,TRBJ2-7,NA,TRBV21-1
TGTGCCAGCAGCTCCAGGACAGGGGTTGCAACCGGGGAGCTGTTTTTT,CASSSRTGVATGELFF,TRBD1,TRBJ2-2,NA,TRBV13
TGTGCCAGCAGTTTTGCGGGACAGGGCGTCGCTGAAGCTTTCTTT,CASSFAGQGVAEAFF,TRBD1,TRBJ1-1,NA,TRBV28
TGTGCCAGCAGCTTAGATGCCCCCCGACTAGCGGGGGGATCAACAAATGAGCAGTTCTTC,CASSLDAPRLAGGSTNEQFF,TRBD2,TRBJ2-1,NA,TRBV11-3
TGTGCCTGGAGTACCGGGGGTAGCGGGAGGGAAAAGAACGAGCAGTACTTC,CAWSTGGSGREKNEQYF,TRBD2,TRBJ2-7,NA,TRBV30
TGTGCCACCAGCAGAATAGAAGCAGGGATCCCCTATAATTCACCCCTCCACTTT,CATSRIEAGIPYNSPLHF,NA,TRBJ1-6,NA,TRBV15
TGTGCCTTCAATGGTGAGAGAGCTTTCTTT,CAFNGERAFF,NA,TRBJ1-1,NA,TRBV30
TGTGCCAGCAGCTTAGAGCCCAGTGCAGGTCAGCCCCAGCATTTT,CASSLEPSAGQPQHF,NA,TRBJ1-5,NA,TRBV7-9
TGCGCCAGCCGGGACTCCAGAACCGGGGAGCTGTTTTTT,CASRDSRTGELFF,NA,TRBJ2-2,few,TRBV5-1
TGTGCCAGCAGCTTGGGCGCGTCTGGGCAGGCTCAAGAGACCCAGTACTTC,CASSLGASGQAQETQYF,NA,TRBJ2-5,NA,TRBV5-8
TGTGCCGCGGGGCTAAACTACGAGCAGTACTTC,CAAGLNYEQYF,NA,TRBJ2-7,NA,TRBV6-1
TGTGCCAGCAGTTTTACGTTGAGTCAGCCCCAGCATTTT,CASSFTLSQPQHF,NA,TRBJ1-5,NA,TRBV28
TGTGCCAGCAGTTACCGGACAGGGACTTGGACTGAAGCTTTCTTT,CASSYRTGTWTEAFF,TRBD1,TRBJ1-1,NA,TRBV6-5
TGTGCCAGCACCCTCCAGGGCTATGGCTACACCTTC,CASTLQGYGYTF,NA,TRBJ1-2,NA,TRBV28
TGTGCCAGCTCACCAGGACTAAACTACGAGCAGTACTTC,CASSPGLNYEQYF,NA,TRBJ2-7,NA,TRBV18
TGTGCCAGCAGCCAAGAAGTTACGCCTAGCGGGGGGCTAACCTACGAGCAGTACTTC,CASSQEVTPSGGLTYEQYF,TRBD2,TRBJ2-7,NA,TRBV4-2
TGTGCCAGCAGCTGGCACCGGGACAACCCTGAAGCTTTCTTT,CASSWHRDNPEAFF,NA,TRBJ1-1,NA,TRBV7-3
TGTGCCAGCAGTGAAAGAGGACAGCTAGTTAACTATGGCTACACCTTC,CASSERGQLVNYGYTF,NA,TRBJ1-2,NA,TRBV6-1
TGCGCCAGCAGCCAGGAGGGTGGTGGGAGCCTGAACACTGAAGCTTTCTTT,CASSQEGGGSLNTEAFF,NA,TRBJ1-1,NA,TRBV4-1
TGTGCCAGCAGCACCGGGACTCACACAGATACGCAGTATTTT,CASSTGTHTDTQYF,NA,TRBJ2-3,NA,TRBV6-5
TGTGCCAGCAGCTCGCAAGCTGTATCCTATGGCTACACCTTC,CASSSQAVSYGYTF,NA,TRBJ1-2,NA,TRBV7-9
TGTGCCAGCAGCCAAGTAAGGGAGGTGGAAGGACTGTTTTTT,CASSQVREVEGLFF,NA,TRBJ1-4,NA,TRBV3-1/TRBV3-2
TGTGCCAGCAGTGAATCGACAGTGGACTATGGCTACACCTTC,CASSESTVDYGYTF,NA,TRBJ1-2,few,TRBV25-1
TGTGCCACCAGTGAATCTACAGGGGGAGGAGGCTACACCTTC,CATSESTGGGGYTF,TRBD1,TRBJ1-2,NA,TRBV24-1
TGTGCCAGCAGCGCCCCGACAGGGATCGAGACCCAGTACTTC,CASSAPTGIETQYF,TRBD1,TRBJ2-5,NA,TRBV3-1/TRBV3-2
TGTGCCTGGAGTAGGGACAGCCCCAACACTGAAGCTTTCTTT,CAWSRDSPNTEAFF,TRBD1,TRBJ1-1,NA,TRBV30
TGTGCCAGTAGTATGGGGGACACCTATGGCTACACCTTC,CASSMGDTYGYTF,NA,TRBJ1-2,NA,TRBV19
TGTGCCAGCAGCTTTACAGGGGGGAGTCACGAGCAGTACTTC,CASSFTGGSHEQYF,TRBD1,TRBJ2-7,NA,TRBV5-4
TGTGCCAGCAGACAAACAGGGGCCGACAATCAGCCCCAGCATTTT,CASRQTGADNQPQHF,TRBD1,TRBJ1-5,few,TRBV27
TGTGCCAGTAGTATACCGGACAGGGGAGACAATCAGCCCCAGCATTTT,CASSIPDRGDNQPQHF,TRBD1,TRBJ1-5,NA,TRBV19
TGCAGCGTTGCTTTCGGACAGGGGACGGAGCCCCAGCATTTT,CSVAFGQGTEPQHF,TRBD1,TRBJ1-5,few,TRBV29-1
TGCAGCGTTGCCCGGGACAGGGGAAGGGGTTATAATTCACCCCTCCACTTT,CSVARDRGRGYNSPLHF,TRBD1,TRBJ1-6,NA,TRBV29-1
TGTGCCAGCAGTGAACCCGGACAGGGAAACACCGGGGAGCTGTTTTTT,CASSEPGQGNTGELFF,TRBD1,TRBJ2-2,NA,TRBV6-1
TGTGCCAGTAGTAGGGACAGGACTAACTATGGCTACACCTTC,CASSRDRTNYGYTF,TRBD1,TRBJ1-2,NA,TRBV19
TGTGCTAGTGGTCCTGGGGCCACCGGGGAGCTGTTTTTT,CASGPGATGELFF,NA,TRBJ2-2,NA,TRBV12-5
TGTGCCAGCACGACCCTCCAGGGTTTAGAAGGCTACACCTTC,CASTTLQGLEGYTF,NA,TRBJ1-2,NA,TRBV2
TGTGCCAGTAGTATAGGTCTATACCAGGGGACGGATTCACCCCTCCACTTT,CASSIGLYQGTDSPLHF,NA,TRBJ1-6,NA,TRBV19
TGTGCCAGCAGTGGGGGAGGACAGGGGTATCTCAAGTATGGCTACACCTTC,CASSGGGQGYLKYGYTF,TRBD1,TRBJ1-2,NA,TRBV27
TGTGCCAGCAGGACAGGGGTCAACTATGGCTACACCTTC,CASRTGVNYGYTF,TRBD1,TRBJ1-2,NA,TRBV6-5
TGTGCCAGCAGCTTAGCGGGGGCAGGCGGTGGTTCACCCCTCCACTTT,CASSLAGAGGGSPLHF,NA,TRBJ1-6,NA,TRBV7-2
TGCAGCGCCATGACAGGGCCCTACGAGCAGTACTTC,CSAMTGPYEQYF,TRBD1,TRBJ2-7,NA,TRBV29-1